The 13 T cell receptor beta chains below all came from one sample that was sequenced in a study of PD-1 blockade in mismatch repair-deficient tumors. Generated by immunoSEQ multiplex PCR, the TCRdb table keeps only in-frame clones and is missing some. Counted here are about 84,000 clones, roughly 80% occurring once; the ten biggest clones make up just over 2.5%. The sequenced sample was peripheral blood, obtained 12 weeks after starting pembrolizumab. These receptors originate from an adult with mismatch repair-deficient cancer.

The chain couples TRBV19 to TRBJ2-2, with 7 bases matching TRBD1. There are 17 residues in the CDR3. Germline-derived CDR1 and CDR2 are LNHDA and SQIVND (reference sequence). V lost 5 bases and J lost 6; bases outside the gene matches: 15. CDR3 sequence reads: CASSPPQGRRGPGELFF. In DNA, the CDR3 is TGTGCCAGTAGTCCCCCACAGGGGCGACGAGGGCCCGGGGAGCTGTTTTTT.

This chain links TRBV5-8 with TRBJ2-7, with 8 bases matching TRBD2. The V gene end was trimmed by 4 bases and the J gene end by 1 base; junction bases not matched to a gene: 10. The CDR3 has 16 residues. Germline CDR1 reads SGHTS; CDR2 reads YDEGEE. The CDR3: CASSLGSSGFSYEQYF. The DNA for the CDR3 is TGTGCCAGCAGCCTGGGATCTAGCGGGTTTTCCTACGAGCAGTACTTC.

This clone appeared once. The genes are TRBV6-4 and TRBJ2-3; D gene uncertain. V was clipped by 2 bases and J by 2 bases, with 8 bases between them. CDR3 length: 14 amino acids. Germline V gives CDR1 MRHNA, CDR2 SNTAGT. The CDR3 is CASSDNVNTDTQYF. The CDR3 nucleotides read TGTGCCAGCAGTGACAATGTGAACACAGATACGCAGTATTTT.

The chain has TRBV5-1 and TRBJ2-3; 11 bases map to TRBD2. V lost 2 bases, J lost 4 bases, and 6 bases stayed unmatched. There are 16 residues in the CDR3. Looked up from germline, CDR1 is SGHRS and CDR2 is YFSETQ. CDR3: CASSFLAGGAADTQYF. The CDR3 DNA follows: TGCGCCAGCAGCTTTTTAGCGGGAGGGGCCGCAGATACGCAGTATTTT. The full variable domain, completed using reference TRBV5-1 and TRBJ2-3, is KAGVTQTPRYLIKTRGQQVTLSCSPISGHRSVSWYQQTPGQGLQFLFEYFSETQRNKGNFPGRFSGRQFSNSRSEMNVSTLELGDSALYLCASSFLAGGAADTQYFGPGTRLTVL.

This clone occurred a few times. CDR3 protein: CASSLSGGSSYEQYF. CDR3 DNA sequence: TGTGCCAGCAGCCTGAGCGGGGGGAGCTCCTACGAGCAGTACTTC. The V and J genes are TRBV7-3 and TRBJ2-7; 9 bases agree with TRBD2. The germline CDR1 and CDR2 sequences are SGHTA and FQGTGA. The trim removed 5 bases at V and 0 bases at J, leaving 5 bases unmatched. The CDR3 is 15 residues long. The full variable domain, its missing parts supplied by reference TRBV7-3 and TRBJ2-7, is GAGVSQTPSNKVTEKGKYVELRCDPISGHTALYWYRQSLGQGPEFLIYFQGTGAADDSGLPNDRFFAVRPEGSVSTLKIQRTERGDSAVYLCASSLSGGSSYEQYFGPGTRLTVT.

This clone was seen only a few times. This chain uses TRBV10-3 with TRBJ2-3, with 12 positions matching TRBD2. Germline V gives CDR1 ENHRY, CDR2 SYGVKD. Trimming took 6 bases from V and 1 from J; bases not matched to a gene: 11. This CDR3 is 18 amino acids long. The chain's CDR3 is CAIRSSTSGRVRTDTQYF. The CDR3 nucleotides read TGTGCCATCAGAAGTTCGACTAGCGGGAGAGTTCGCACAGATACGCAGTATTTT.

The chain has TRBV6-5 and TRBJ2-7, with 11 positions matching TRBD2. The CDR3 spans 15 residues. Germline lookup yields CDR1 MNHEY and CDR2 SVGAGI. V was pared by 6 bases and J by 4 bases, with 8 bases of the junction left unmatched. The DNA of the CDR3 is TGTGCCAGCAGGGGGGGGGTAGCGGGAGGGTACGAGCAGTACTTC. Residues: CASRGGVAGGYEQYF.

The chain joins TRBV10-3 to TRBJ1-2; possible D gene TRBD1, 6 bases. The CDR3 loop spans 12 amino acids. Germline lookup yields CDR1 ENHRY and CDR2 SYGVKD. Trimming shortened V by 10 bases and J by 6 bases, and 15 bases separated the two germline ends. The CDR3, as DNA: TGTGCCACCATTCAGGGGAAGGATGGCTACACCTTC. This gives the protein CATIQGKDGYTF.

The CDR3 coding sequence is TGTGCCAGCTCAATGCCGGGACAGGAGTCCTATGGCTACACCTTC. This gives the protein CASSMPGQESYGYTF. This chain connects TRBV18 to TRBJ1-2; 8 positions match TRBD1. Germline values: CDR1 KGHSH, CDR2 LQKENI. The J segment lost 4 bases and the V segment lost 5 bases, leaving 9 bases of the junction unmatched. The CDR3 has 15 residues.

The sample holds a few counts of this clone. V is TRBV30 and J is TRBJ2-5; the match to TRBD2 covers 13 bases. The ends lost 5 bases at V and 5 bases at J; junction bases unmatched: 5. Looked up from germline, CDR1 is GTSNPN and CDR2 is SVGIG (reference sequence). The CDR3 totals 14 residues. The CDR3 nucleotides are TGTGCCTGGGCCTCGGGACTAGCGGGGGAGACCCAGTACTTC. Protein sequence: CAWASGLAGETQYF.

This clone appeared a few times. This chain joins TRBV9 and TRBJ2-1; TRBD2 matches at 12 bases. Unmatched junction bases numbered 9, after V lost 4 bases and J lost 4 bases. Per germline, CDR1 SGDLS and CDR2 YYNGEE. The CDR3 totals 17 residues. CDR3 coding DNA: TGTGCCAGCAGCCCCCCGGGACTAGCGGGTGTTTACAATGAGCAGTTCTTC. Its translation: CASSPPGLAGVYNEQFF.

This chain links TRBV7-2 with TRBJ1-2, with D maybe TRBD1 (6 bases). V was clipped by 4 bases and J by 4 bases, with 16 bases between them. This CDR3 spans 15 amino acids. Germline CDR1 SGHTA, CDR2 FQGNSA. As DNA, the CDR3 is TGTGCCAGCAGCTCTGGGACAAGAGGGGGCTATGGCTACACCTTC. Translation: CASSSGTRGGYGYTF.

V and J are TRBV5-5 and TRBJ2-1; tentatively, D is TRBD1 (6 bases). Germline lookup yields CDR1 SGHKS and CDR2 YYEKEE (reference sequence). The CDR3 totals 15 residues. Trimming left V 6 bases short and J 0 bases short, with 13 bases between. Here the CDR3 DNA reads TGTGCCAGCACCCCACAGGGATCCTCCTACAATGAGCAGTTCTTC. Translating gives CASTPQGSSYNEQFF.